This TCR beta chain stems from a study of blood T cell repertoires in COVID-19. Study overall: Samples came from the United States, Italy and Spain, spanning acute and convalescent COVID-19. Nucleic acid was either cDNA or gDNA, and it came from T cells, B-cell-depleted T cells, or PBMCs.

V was cut by 3 bases and J by 0 bases, with 9 bases left in between. The CDR3 consists of 14 residues. Germline V gene data show CDR1 as KGHSH and CDR2 as LQKENI. The protocol was immunoSEQ multiplex PCR, while the TCRdb copy is restricted to in-frame clones and leaves out a portion. The sample yields a few hundred thousand clones, roughly four fifths seen once. V usage is TRBV18 and J usage is TRBJ2-7, with D perhaps TRBD2 (5 bases). Specimen: peripheral blood. This clonotype was sampled from a human donor with acute or convalescent COVID-19. The donor label of this sample is uncertain. For the CDR3, the DNA is TGTGCCAGCTCACCCGGGGATAACTCCTACGAGCAGTACTTC. Amino acids: CASSPGDNSYEQYF.